These 5 T cell receptor beta chains share one sample of origin, sequenced in a study of blood T cell repertoires in COVID-19. Only in-frame clones appear in the TCRdb table, and some are missing; sequencing was by immunoSEQ multiplex PCR. The sample includes roughly 250,000 clones, around four fifths of them seen just once. Sequences were obtained from peripheral blood. The receptors stem from a woman between 65 and 79 years old with acute or convalescent COVID-19.

J is TRBJ2-1 and V is TRBV7-2, with 11 bases fitting TRBD2. J lost 7 bases, V lost 0 bases, and 5 bases had no gene match. CDR3 length equals 16 residues. Germline CDR1 SGHTA, CDR2 FQGNSA. The CDR3 DNA sequence: TGTGCCAGCAGCTTAGCCCCTGCTAGCGGGGGGAATGAGCAGTTCTTC. Its translation: CASSLAPASGGNEQFF.

This clone has ten or more counts. This chain joins TRBV18 and TRBJ2-7; possible D gene TRBD1, 6 bases. V was trimmed by 5 bases and J by 2 bases, leaving 25 bases between them. This CDR3 is built from 18 residues. Germline values: CDR1 KGHSH, CDR2 LQKENI. The chain's CDR3 is CASSKKGRGTFGPYEQYF. CDR3 nucleotides: TGTGCCAGCTCAAAGAAGGGCAGGGGAACTTTTGGGCCCTACGAGCAGTACTTC. The full variable domain, in which reference TRBV18 and TRBJ2-7 provide the parts outside the CDR3, is NAGVMQNPRHLVRRRGQEARLRCSPMKGHSHVYWYRQLPEEGLKFMVYLQKENIIDESGMPKERFSAEFPKEGPSILRIQQVVRGDSAAYFCASSKKGRGTFGPYEQYFGPGTRLTVT.

The rearrangement uses TRBV19 and TRBJ1-1; D ambiguous. The CDR3 sequence is 13 residues long. With 5 bases removed from V and 0 bases from J, the gap between germline ends came to 7 bases. Germline CDR1 LNHDA, CDR2 SQIVND (reference sequence). Here the CDR3 reads CASSFEVNTEAFF. The CDR3 DNA sequence: TGTGCCAGTAGTTTCGAGGTGAACACTGAAGCTTTCTTT.

The gene calls are TRBV4-3 and TRBJ2-1, with D perhaps matching TRBD2 (6 bases). Germline V gene data show CDR1 as LGHNA and CDR2 as YSLEER. The CDR3 length is 15 residues. Trimming shortened V by 1 base and J by 6 bases, and 13 bases separated the two germline ends. For the CDR3, the DNA is TGCGCCAGCAGCCAAGTAGTCGGTAGCGGCAATGAGCAGTTCTTC. It yields the protein CASSQVVGSGNEQFF.

CDR3 region: CSVEDQRGYEQYF. CDR3 sequence (DNA): TGCAGCGTTGAAGATCAGAGAGGCTACGAGCAGTACTTC. This rearrangement joins TRBV29-1 to TRBJ2-7; no clear D gene. V lost 0 bases and J lost 3, with 9 bases in between. This CDR3 has 13 residues. The germline gives CDR1 SQVTM, CDR2 ANQGSEA.